This is a list of T cell receptor beta chains from one sample in a study of T cell responses to AZD1222 COVID-19 vaccine. The protocol was immunoSEQ multiplex PCR, while the TCRdb copy is restricted to in-frame clones and leaves out a portion. The sample includes roughly 100,000 clones, about 86% of them seen just once. The source was peripheral blood, collected on day 0 of AZD1222 vaccination. The source of these receptors is an adult in good health. Both conserved end residues are part of each CDR3. A D gene is named only where the DNA matches it firmly. Size is stated for part of the rows, as once, few or many counts, or as a class when the clone is expanded.

d_gene	abundance	v_gene	j_gene	CDR3aa	CDR3nt
TRBD1	NA	TRBV9	TRBJ2-7	CASSVDYRPGTGAPYEQYF	TGTGCCAGCAGCGTAGATTACAGACCCGGGACAGGGGCCCCCTACGAGCAGTACTTC
NA	few	TRBV12-3/TRBV12-4	TRBJ1-1	CASSSVYTEAFF	TGTGCCAGCAGCTCCGTTTACACTGAAGCTTTCTTT
TRBD1	NA	TRBV2	TRBJ1-6	CASSETGGDNSPLHF	TGTGCCAGCAGTGAAACAGGGGGGGATAATTCACCCCTCCACTTT
TRBD2	NA	TRBV9	TRBJ2-7	CASSVGGGGSYEQYF	TGTGCCAGCAGCGTAGGGGGGGGAGGCTCCTACGAGCAGTACTTC
NA	NA	TRBV7-2	TRBJ2-7	CASSGGRAYEQYF	TGTGCCAGCAGCGGGGGCAGAGCCTACGAGCAGTACTTC
NA	NA	TRBV6-1	TRBJ1-5	CASSEARGKYSNQPQHF	TGTGCCAGCAGTGAAGCAAGGGGGAAGTATAGCAATCAGCCCCAGCATTTT
TRBD2	NA	TRBV4-2	TRBJ2-7	CASSQELAGTYEQYF	TGTGCCAGCAGCCAAGAACTAGCGGGAACCTACGAGCAGTACTTC
NA	once	TRBV2	TRBJ2-5	CASGTHQETQYF	TGTGCCAGTGGGACCCATCAGGAGACCCAGTACTTC
NA	NA	TRBV2	TRBJ1-1	CASSEDRRTEAFF	TGTGCCAGCAGTGAAGACAGGAGGACTGAAGCTTTCTTT
TRBD2	NA	TRBV20-1	TRBJ2-2	CSASPGLAGAGELFF	TGCAGTGCTAGTCCGGGACTAGCGGGAGCGGGGGAGCTGTTTTTT
NA	NA	TRBV9	TRBJ1-4	CASSPAGAYGEKLFF	TGTGCCAGCAGCCCAGCGGGGGCCTACGGGGAAAAACTGTTTTTT
TRBD1	NA	TRBV15	TRBJ1-2	CATSRDTGVTSGYTF	TGTGCCACCAGCAGAGACACAGGGGTAACGAGCGGCTACACCTTC
NA	NA	TRBV12-3/TRBV12-4	TRBJ1-2	CASSPSGNYGYTF	TGTGCCAGCAGCCCTAGCGGAAACTATGGCTACACCTTC
NA	NA	TRBV5-5	TRBJ2-1	CASSLVESYNEQFF	TGTGCCAGCAGCTTGGTCGAGTCCTACAATGAGCAGTTCTTC
NA	few	TRBV19	TRBJ2-1	CASSVAVGSYNEQFF	TGTGCCAGTAGTGTTGCGGTGGGCTCCTACAATGAGCAGTTCTTC
TRBD2	NA	TRBV7-3	TRBJ2-7	CASSLYSGRGYEQYF	TGTGCCAGCAGCTTATATAGCGGGAGAGGGTACGAGCAGTACTTC
TRBD1	NA	TRBV14	TRBJ2-7	CASSLGQGAFEQYF	TGTGCCAGCAGCCTGGGACAGGGGGCCTTCGAGCAGTACTTC
NA	few	TRBV15	TRBJ1-1	CATSRRNPIGGGGNTEAFF	TGTGCCACCAGCAGGAGGAATCCCATTGGTGGGGGCGGGAACACTGAAGCTTTCTTT
NA	NA	TRBV6-1	TRBJ2-7	CASSEYYEQYF	TGTGCCAGCAGTGAATACTACGAGCAGTACTTC
NA	NA	TRBV28	TRBJ1-1	CASSQAHTEAFF	TGTGCCAGCAGTCAGGCGCACACTGAAGCTTTCTTT